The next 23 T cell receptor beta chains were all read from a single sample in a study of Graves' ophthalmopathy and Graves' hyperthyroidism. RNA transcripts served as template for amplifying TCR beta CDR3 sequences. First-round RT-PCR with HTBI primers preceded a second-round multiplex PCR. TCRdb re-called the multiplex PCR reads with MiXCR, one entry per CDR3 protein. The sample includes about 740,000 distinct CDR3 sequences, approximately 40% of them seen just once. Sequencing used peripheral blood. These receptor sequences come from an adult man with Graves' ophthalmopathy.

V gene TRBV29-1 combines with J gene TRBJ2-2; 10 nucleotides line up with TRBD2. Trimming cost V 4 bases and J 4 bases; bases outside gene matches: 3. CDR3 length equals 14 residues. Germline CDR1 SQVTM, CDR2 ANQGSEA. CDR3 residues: CSVASGRITGELFF. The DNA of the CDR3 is TGCAGCGTTGCTAGCGGGAGAATCACCGGGGAGCTGTTTTTT.

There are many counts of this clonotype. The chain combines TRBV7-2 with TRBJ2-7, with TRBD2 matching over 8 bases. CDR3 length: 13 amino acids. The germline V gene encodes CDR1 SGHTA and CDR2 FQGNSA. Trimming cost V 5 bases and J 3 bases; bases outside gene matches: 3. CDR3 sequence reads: CASSTGRVYEQYF. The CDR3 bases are TGTGCCAGCAGCACCGGGAGGGTCTACGAGCAGTACTTC.

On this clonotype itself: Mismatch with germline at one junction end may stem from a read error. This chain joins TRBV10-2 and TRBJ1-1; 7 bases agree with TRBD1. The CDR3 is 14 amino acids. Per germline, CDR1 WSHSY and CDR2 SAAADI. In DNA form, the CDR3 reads TGCGCCAACAGTGAGTCAGGGGGGAACACTGAAGCTTTCTTT. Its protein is CANSESGGNTEAFF.

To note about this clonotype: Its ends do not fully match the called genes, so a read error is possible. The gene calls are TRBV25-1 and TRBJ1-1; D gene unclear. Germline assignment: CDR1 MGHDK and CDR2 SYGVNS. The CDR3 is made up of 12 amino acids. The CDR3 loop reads CASNSGNTEASF. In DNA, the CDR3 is TGTGCCAGCAACTCGGGAAACACTGAAGCTTCCTTT.

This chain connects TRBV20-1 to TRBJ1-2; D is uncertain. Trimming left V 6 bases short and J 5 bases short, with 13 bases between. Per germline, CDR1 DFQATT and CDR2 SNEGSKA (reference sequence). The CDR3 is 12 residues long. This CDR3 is CSAETEEYGYTF. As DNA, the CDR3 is TGCAGTGCCGAAACAGAAGAGTATGGCTACACCTTC.

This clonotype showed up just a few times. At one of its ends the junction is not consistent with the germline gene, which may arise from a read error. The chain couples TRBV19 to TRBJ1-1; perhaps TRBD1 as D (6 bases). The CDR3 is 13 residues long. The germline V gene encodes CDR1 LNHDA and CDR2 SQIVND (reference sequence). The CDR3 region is CASSPGASTEAFF. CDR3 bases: TGCGCCAGCAGTCCGGGGGCAAGCACTGAAGCTTTCTTT.

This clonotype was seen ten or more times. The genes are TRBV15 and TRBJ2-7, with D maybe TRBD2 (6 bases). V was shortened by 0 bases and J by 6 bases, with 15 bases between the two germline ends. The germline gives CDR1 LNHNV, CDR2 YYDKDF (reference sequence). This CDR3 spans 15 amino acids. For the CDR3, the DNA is TGTGCCACCAGCAGAGACAGTCAGGGAGGAGGCGAGCAGTACTTC. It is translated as CATSRDSQGGGEQYF.

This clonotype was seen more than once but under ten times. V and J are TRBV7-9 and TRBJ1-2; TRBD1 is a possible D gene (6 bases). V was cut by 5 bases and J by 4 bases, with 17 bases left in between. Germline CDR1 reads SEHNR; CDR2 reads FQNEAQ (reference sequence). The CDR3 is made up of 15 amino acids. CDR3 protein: CASSQGGGSRYGYTF. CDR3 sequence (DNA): TGTGCCAGCAGCCAAGGAGGGGGGAGTCGCTATGGCTACACCTTC.

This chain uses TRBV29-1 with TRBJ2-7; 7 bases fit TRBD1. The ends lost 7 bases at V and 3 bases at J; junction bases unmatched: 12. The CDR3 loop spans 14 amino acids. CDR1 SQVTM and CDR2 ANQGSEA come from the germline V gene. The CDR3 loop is CSGYNQGDNYEQYF. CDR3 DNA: TGCAGCGGGTATAACCAGGGGGACAACTACGAGCAGTACTTC.

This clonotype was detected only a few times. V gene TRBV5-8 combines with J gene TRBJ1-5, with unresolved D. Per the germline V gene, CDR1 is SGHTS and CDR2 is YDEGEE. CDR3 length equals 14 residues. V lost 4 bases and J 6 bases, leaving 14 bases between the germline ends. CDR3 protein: CASSVTEGSQPQHF. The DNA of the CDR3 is TGTGCCAGCAGCGTAACAGAGGGTAGTCAGCCCCAGCATTTT.

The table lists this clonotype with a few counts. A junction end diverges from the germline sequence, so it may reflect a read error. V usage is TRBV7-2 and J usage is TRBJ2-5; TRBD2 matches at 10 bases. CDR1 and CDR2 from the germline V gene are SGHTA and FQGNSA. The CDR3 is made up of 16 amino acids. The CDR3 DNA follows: TGCGCCAGCAGCCGGCTAGCGGGAGTTTTAGAGGAGACCCAGTACTTC. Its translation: CASSRLAGVLEETQYF.

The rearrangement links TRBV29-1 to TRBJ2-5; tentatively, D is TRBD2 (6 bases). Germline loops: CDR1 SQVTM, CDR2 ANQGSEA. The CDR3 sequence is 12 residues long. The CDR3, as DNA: TGCAGTGAGTCGGAGGGCCAAGAGACCCAGTACTTC. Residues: CSESEGQETQYF.

CDR3 nucleotide sequence: TGTGCCAGCAGTTACCGGCCTGCAGGGAATGGCTACACCTTC. Its protein product is CASSYRPAGNGYTF. This chain links TRBV25-1 with TRBJ1-2, with D perhaps TRBD1 (5 bases). Trimming stripped 5 bases from V and 6 bases from J, with 16 bases between. CDR1 MGHDK and CDR2 SYGVNS come from the germline V gene. The length of the CDR3 is 14 residues.

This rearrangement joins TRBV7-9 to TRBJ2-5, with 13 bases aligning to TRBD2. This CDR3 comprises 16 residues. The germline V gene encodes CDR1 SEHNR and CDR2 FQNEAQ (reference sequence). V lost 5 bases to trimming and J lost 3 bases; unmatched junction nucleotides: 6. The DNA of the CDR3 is TGTGCCAGCAGCCTTCGGACTAGCGGGGGCAAAGAGACCCAGTACTTC. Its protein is CASSLRTSGGKETQYF.

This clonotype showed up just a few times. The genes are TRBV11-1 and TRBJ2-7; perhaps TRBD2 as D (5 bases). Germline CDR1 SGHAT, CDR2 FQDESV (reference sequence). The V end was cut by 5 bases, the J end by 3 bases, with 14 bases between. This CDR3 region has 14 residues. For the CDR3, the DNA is TGTGCCAGCAGCCCGCCCGGACGGGGCTACGAGCAGTACTTC. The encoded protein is CASSPPGRGYEQYF.

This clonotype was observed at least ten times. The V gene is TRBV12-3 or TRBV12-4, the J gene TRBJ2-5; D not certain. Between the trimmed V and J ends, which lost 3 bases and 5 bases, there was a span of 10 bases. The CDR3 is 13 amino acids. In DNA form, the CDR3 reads TGTGCCAGCAGTTTGAGGAGTTGGGAGACCCAGTACTTC. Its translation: CASSLRSWETQYF.

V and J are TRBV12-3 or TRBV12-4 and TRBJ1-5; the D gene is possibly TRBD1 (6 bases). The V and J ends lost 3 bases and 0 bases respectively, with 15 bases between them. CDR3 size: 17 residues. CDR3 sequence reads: CASSLRTEVYSNQPQHF. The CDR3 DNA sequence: TGTGCCAGCAGTTTGAGGACAGAAGTCTATAGCAATCAGCCCCAGCATTTT.

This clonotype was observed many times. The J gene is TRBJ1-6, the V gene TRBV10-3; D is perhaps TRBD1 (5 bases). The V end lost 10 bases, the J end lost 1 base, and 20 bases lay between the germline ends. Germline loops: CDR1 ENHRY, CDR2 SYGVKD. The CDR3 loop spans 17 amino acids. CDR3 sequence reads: CATGGFAVGSYNSPLHF. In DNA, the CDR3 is TGTGCCACGGGGGGATTCGCGGTAGGATCCTATAATTCACCCCTCCACTTT.

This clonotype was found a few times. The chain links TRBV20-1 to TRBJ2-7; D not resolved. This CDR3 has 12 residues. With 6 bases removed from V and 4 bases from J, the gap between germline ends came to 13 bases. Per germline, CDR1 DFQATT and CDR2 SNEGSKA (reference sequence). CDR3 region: CSAQRSMYEQYF. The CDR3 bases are TGCAGTGCCCAACGATCGATGTACGAGCAGTACTTC.

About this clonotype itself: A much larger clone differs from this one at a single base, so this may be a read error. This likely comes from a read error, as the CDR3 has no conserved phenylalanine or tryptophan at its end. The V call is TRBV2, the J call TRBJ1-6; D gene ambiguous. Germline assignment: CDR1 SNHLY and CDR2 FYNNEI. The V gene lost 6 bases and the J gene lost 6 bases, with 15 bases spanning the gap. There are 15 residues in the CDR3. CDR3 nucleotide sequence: TGTGCCAGCAGCTTGCTCCAGGCCGGTAATTCACCCCTCCACCTT. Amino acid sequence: CASSLLQAGNSPLHL.

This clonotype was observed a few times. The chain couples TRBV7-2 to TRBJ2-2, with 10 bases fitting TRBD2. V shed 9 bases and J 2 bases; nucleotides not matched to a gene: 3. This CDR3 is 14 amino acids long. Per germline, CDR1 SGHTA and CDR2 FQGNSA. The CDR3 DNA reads TGTGCCAGTACTAGCGGGGTAAACACCGGGGAGCTGTTTTTT. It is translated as CASTSGVNTGELFF.

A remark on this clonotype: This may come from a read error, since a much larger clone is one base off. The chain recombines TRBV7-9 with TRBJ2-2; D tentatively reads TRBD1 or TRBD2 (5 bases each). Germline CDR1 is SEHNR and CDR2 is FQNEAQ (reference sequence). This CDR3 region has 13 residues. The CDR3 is CASSAGSTGEPFF. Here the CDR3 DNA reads TGTGCCAGCAGCGCAGGGAGCACCGGGGAGCCGTTTTTT.

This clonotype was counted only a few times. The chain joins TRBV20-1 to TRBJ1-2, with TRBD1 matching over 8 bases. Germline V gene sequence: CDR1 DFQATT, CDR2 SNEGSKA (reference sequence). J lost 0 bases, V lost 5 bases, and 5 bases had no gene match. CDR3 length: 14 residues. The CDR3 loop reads CSAWDRKTNYGYTF. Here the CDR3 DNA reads TGCAGTGCTTGGGACAGGAAAACTAACTATGGCTACACCTTC.